This T cell receptor (beta chain) was identified during a study of T cell responses to AZD1222 COVID-19 vaccine. The CDR3 runs to 17 residues. J gave up 6 bases and V 0 bases, and 10 bases lay outside the gene matches. The V gene's germline CDR1 is SGDLS and CDR2 YYNGEE. Sequencing was performed with immunoSEQ multiplex PCR; in TCRdb, only in-frame clones are kept and a portion is missing. The data show 70,000 to 85,000 clones, about 82% seen once. This sequence was found in an adult in good health. The specimen comprised peripheral blood, sampled on day 0 of AZD1222 vaccination. The J gene is TRBJ2-4, the V gene TRBV9, with 9 positions matching TRBD2. In DNA, the CDR3 is TGTGCCAGCAGCGTAGGCGACGCGGGAGGGCCCGGAAACATTCAGTACTTC. Translating gives CASSVGDAGGPGNIQYF.